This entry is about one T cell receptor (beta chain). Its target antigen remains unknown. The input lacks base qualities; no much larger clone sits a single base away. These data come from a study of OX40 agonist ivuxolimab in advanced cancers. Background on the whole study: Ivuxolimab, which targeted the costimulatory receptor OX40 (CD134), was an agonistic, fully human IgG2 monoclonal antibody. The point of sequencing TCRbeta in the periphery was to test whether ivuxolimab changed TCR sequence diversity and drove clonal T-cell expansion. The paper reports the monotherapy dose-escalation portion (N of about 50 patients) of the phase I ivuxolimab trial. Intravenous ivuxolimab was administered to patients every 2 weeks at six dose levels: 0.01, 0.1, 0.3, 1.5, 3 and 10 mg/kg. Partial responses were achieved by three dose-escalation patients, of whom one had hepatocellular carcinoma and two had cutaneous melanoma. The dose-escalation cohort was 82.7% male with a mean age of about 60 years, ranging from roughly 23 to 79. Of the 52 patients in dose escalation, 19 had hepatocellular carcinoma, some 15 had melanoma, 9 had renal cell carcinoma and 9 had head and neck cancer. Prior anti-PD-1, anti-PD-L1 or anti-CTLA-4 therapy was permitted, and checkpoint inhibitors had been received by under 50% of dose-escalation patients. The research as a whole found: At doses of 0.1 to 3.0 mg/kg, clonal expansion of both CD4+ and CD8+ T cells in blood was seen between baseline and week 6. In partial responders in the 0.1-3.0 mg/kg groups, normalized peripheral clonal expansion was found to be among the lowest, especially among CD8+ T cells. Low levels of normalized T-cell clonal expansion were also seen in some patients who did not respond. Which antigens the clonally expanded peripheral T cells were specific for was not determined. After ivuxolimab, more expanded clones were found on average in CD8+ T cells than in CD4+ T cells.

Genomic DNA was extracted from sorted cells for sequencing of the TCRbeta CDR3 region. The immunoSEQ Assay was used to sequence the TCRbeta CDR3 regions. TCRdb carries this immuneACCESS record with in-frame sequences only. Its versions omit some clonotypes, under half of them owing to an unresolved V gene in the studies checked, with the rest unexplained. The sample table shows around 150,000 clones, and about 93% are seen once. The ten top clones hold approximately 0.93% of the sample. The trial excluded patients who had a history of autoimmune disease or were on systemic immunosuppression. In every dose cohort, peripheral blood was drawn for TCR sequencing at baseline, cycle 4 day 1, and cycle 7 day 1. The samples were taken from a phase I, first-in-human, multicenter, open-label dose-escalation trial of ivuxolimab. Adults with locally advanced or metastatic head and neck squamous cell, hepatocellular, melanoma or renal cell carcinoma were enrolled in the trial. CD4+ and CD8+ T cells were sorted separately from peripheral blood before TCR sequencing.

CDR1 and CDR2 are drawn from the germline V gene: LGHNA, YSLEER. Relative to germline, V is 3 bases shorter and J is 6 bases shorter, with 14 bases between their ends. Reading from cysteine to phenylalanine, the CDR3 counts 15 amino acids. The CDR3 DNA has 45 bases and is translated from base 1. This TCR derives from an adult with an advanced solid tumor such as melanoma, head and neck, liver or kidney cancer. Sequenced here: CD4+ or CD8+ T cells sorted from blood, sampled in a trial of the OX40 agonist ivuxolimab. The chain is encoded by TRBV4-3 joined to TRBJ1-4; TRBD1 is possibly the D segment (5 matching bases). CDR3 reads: CASSHSGATYEKLFF. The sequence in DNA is TGCGCCAGCAGCCATTCCGGGGCCACCTATGAAAAACTGTTTTTT.